Below are 3 T cell receptor beta chains sequenced from a single sample in a study of tissue T cells after allogeneic stem cell transplantation. Noted time point: mouse harvest day 14 after allogeneic transplant. Tail vein injection delivered 10^7 T-cell-depleted bone marrow cells and 10^6 splenic CD5+ T cells. Sequenced by immunoSEQ multiplex PCR; TCRdb stores in-frame clones only, minus some. The sample gives approximately 4,000 clones, about half of which show up once; under 25% is in the top ten. Sequenced input: gut tissue. Receptor source: a female BALB/c mouse given C57BL/6 T cells with graft-versus-host disease after an allogeneic hematopoietic cell transplant.

A word on this clone: Genes and germline come from the mouse. From the germline J gene comes the end of the CDR3, since the read stops 1 residue before it. The V gene is TRBV3, the J gene TRBJ2-4; D not resolved. V was clipped by 6 bases and J by 0 bases, with 7 bases between them. Germline V lookup: CDR1 SNHLY, CDR2 FYNGKV (reference sequence). The CDR3 contains 13 residues. CDR3 bases read: TGTGCCAGCAGACGACTCAGTCAAAACACCTTGTAC. It yields the protein CASRRLSQNTLY. The CDR3 as a whole reads CASRRLSQNTLYF.

To note about this clone: The gene symbols are mouse symbols. The observed sequence ends 1 residue before the CDR3 terminus, with the missing tail filled in from the germline J gene. The V call is TRBV26, the J call TRBJ1-4, with 7 nucleotides matching TRBD1. There are 14 residues in the CDR3. The germline CDR1 and CDR2 sequences are KGHPV and FQNQEV (reference sequence). Germline trimming cut 4 bases from V and 7 bases from J; bases unmatched to any gene: 6. CDR3 residues: CASSPGQWTERLFF. The covered CDR3 bases are TGTGCCAGCAGTCCGGGACAGTGGACCGAAAGATTATTT.

Worth noting for this clone: Here the gene names and germline are mouse. Partial CDR3 DNA: TGTGCCAGCGGTGACAGGGGTGAACAGTAC. It codes for CASGDRGEQY. The full CDR3 is CASGDRGEQYF. This rearrangement joins TRBV13-2 to TRBJ2-7; tentatively, D is TRBD1 (6 bases). With the read ending 1 residue before the CDR3 end, the germline J gene is used to fill in that end. This CDR3 has 11 residues. V was pared by 2 bases and J by 6 bases, with 6 bases between. Germline loops: CDR1 NNHNN, CDR2 SYGAGS (reference sequence).